Below are 24 T cell receptor beta chains sequenced from a single sample in a study of shared clonotypes between healthy human individuals. Method: immunoSEQ multiplex PCR; TCRdb's copy keeps in-frame clones and lacks some. This repertoire shows about 1 million clones, 60% to 80% found once; its top ten account for roughly 1.5%. Specimen: memory CD4+ T cells sorted from blood. Subset here: CD45RA-negative fraction. These receptors were collected from a man between 18 and 35 years old in good health.

A few counts support this clone. CDR3 loop: CASSLLASTEAFF. CDR3 bases: TGCGCCAGCAGCTTGTTGGCCAGTACTGAAGCTTTCTTT. The V call is TRBV5-1, the J call TRBJ1-1; D is uncertain. Per germline, CDR1 SGHRS and CDR2 YFSETQ. V lost 1 base and J 5 bases, leaving 9 bases between the germline ends. This CDR3 region has 13 residues.

This sequence joins TRBV6-6 and TRBJ2-5; TRBD2 agrees at 11 bases. Germline loops: CDR1 MNHNY, CDR2 SVGAGI (reference sequence). The CDR3 sequence is 16 residues long. V lost 6 bases to trimming and J lost 3 bases; unmatched junction nucleotides: 9. CDR3 sequence (DNA): TGTGCCAGCAGCCTCAGGACTAGCGGGTTAAAAGAGACCCAGTACTTC. Protein sequence: CASSLRTSGLKETQYF.

V and J are TRBV30 and TRBJ1-6; D not certain. The V end was cut by 2 bases, the J end by 7 bases, with 6 bases between. This CDR3 comprises 12 residues. The V gene's germline CDR1 is GTSNPN and CDR2 SVGIG (reference sequence). The DNA of the CDR3 is TGTGCCTGGAGTAGGTTGAATTCACCCCTCCACTTT. Translation gives CAWSRLNSPLHF.

The chain carries TRBV18 and TRBJ1-5; TRBD1 aligns across 7 bases. The CDR3 spans 15 residues. The J segment lost 7 bases and the V segment lost 4 bases, leaving 10 bases of the junction unmatched. Germline loops: CDR1 KGHSH, CDR2 LQKENI. The CDR3 DNA reads as TGTGCCAGCTCACTGCAGGGGGGGAAAGGGCAGCCCCAGCATTTT. It specifies CASSLQGGKGQPQHF.

Notes on this clone: A read error is likely here: a far larger clone is one base away. The same CDR3 arises from other DNA sequences in this sample as well. This chain joins TRBV11-1 and TRBJ1-1; D remains unclear. The germline V gene encodes CDR1 SGHAT and CDR2 FQDESV (reference sequence). V shed 1 base and J shed 1 base, with 4 bases lying between them. The CDR3 is made up of 13 amino acids. The CDR3 loop is CASSLGRNTEAFF. DNA for the CDR3: TGTGCCAGCAGCTTAGGCAGGAACACTGAAGCTTTCTTT.

The CDR3 sequence: CASRKPGWNTEAFF. Here the CDR3 DNA reads TGTGCCAGCAGAAAACCCGGTTGGAACACTGAAGCTTTCTTT. This sequence joins TRBV25-1 and TRBJ1-1; D unclear. The ends were cut back, 6 bases at V and 1 base at J, with 12 bases in the middle. CDR1 is MGHDK and CDR2 is SYGVNS in the germline V gene. This CDR3 is 14 amino acids long.

The chain recombines TRBV7-2 with TRBJ2-5, with 14 positions matching TRBD2. Germline CDR1 is SGHTA and CDR2 is FQGNSA. The CDR3 is made up of 15 amino acids. Trimming removed 5 bases from V and 5 bases from J; junction bases left unmatched: 4. The CDR3 sequence: CASSQGLAGAETQYF. The CDR3 bases are TGTGCCAGCAGCCAGGGACTAGCGGGGGCGGAGACCCAGTACTTC.

This clone was picked up a small number of times. This chain connects TRBV2 to TRBJ2-1; the D gene is possibly TRBD2 (5 bases). CDR3 length: 13 residues. V was pared by 8 bases and J by 5 bases, with 13 bases between. Germline CDR1 SNHLY, CDR2 FYNNEI. In DNA form, the CDR3 reads TGTGCCAGCGGATCGACTACAAACAATGAGCAGTTCTTC. This translates into CASGSTTNNEQFF. The variable domain in full, with the rest retrieved from reference TRBV2 and TRBJ2-1, is EPEVTQTPSHQVTQMGQEVILRCVPISNHLYFYWYRQILGQKVEFLVSFYNNEISEKSEIFDDQFSVERPDGSNFTLKIRSTKLEDSAMYFCASGSTTNNEQFFGPGTRLTVL.

In this sample, this clone turned up a few times. This chain connects TRBV25-1 to TRBJ1-2; perhaps TRBD1 as D (5 bases). Germline CDR1 and CDR2: MGHDK and SYGVNS. Trimming stripped 7 bases from V and 8 bases from J, with 14 bases between. This CDR3 region has 12 residues. In DNA form, the CDR3 reads TGTGCCAGCACGGACACGGCTAGGGGCTACACCTTC. Translated: CASTDTARGYTF.

The V call is TRBV4-2, the J call TRBJ1-5; D unresolved. CDR1 and CDR2 from the germline V gene are LGHNA and YNFKEQ. Trimming left V 0 bases short and J 7 bases short, with 7 bases between. There are 13 residues in the CDR3. The CDR3 is CASSQDYAQPQHF. The CDR3 bases are TGTGCCAGCAGCCAAGATTACGCGCAGCCCCAGCATTTT.

The CDR3, as DNA: TGTGCCAGCAGCCCATGGGGGAGCAAGGGAGAGACCCAGTACTTC. It encodes CASSPWGSKGETQYF. The chain joins TRBV7-6 to TRBJ2-5; D assignment may be TRBD1 or TRBD2 (5 bases each). This CDR3 region has 15 residues. V dropped 5 bases and J dropped 4 bases, with 17 bases sitting between them. The germline CDR1 and CDR2 sequences are SGHVS and FNYEAQ.

This clone showed up just a few times. J is TRBJ1-2 and V is TRBV25-1; 11 bases line up with TRBD1. The CDR3 covers 11 residues. The germline V gene has CDR1 MGHDK and CDR2 SYGVNS. With V trimmed by 6 bases and J by 11 bases, 2 bases remained unmatched. Here the CDR3 DNA reads TGTGCCAGCAGGCGGGACAGGGGGTACACCTTC. Protein: CASRRDRGYTF.

This rearrangement joins TRBV29-1 to TRBJ2-7; D gene unclear. Germline V gene data show CDR1 as SQVTM and CDR2 as ANQGSEA. CDR3 length: 15 amino acids. V lost 6 bases and J 3 bases, leaving 21 bases between the germline ends. The CDR3 region has the DNA TGCAGCGTACTAAATATTGGAAATGGAGACTACGAGCAGTACTTC. This sequence encodes CSVLNIGNGDYEQYF.

The chain is built from TRBV6-6 and TRBJ2-6; 8 bases align to TRBD1. In germline, CDR1 is MNHNY, CDR2 SVGAGI (reference sequence). The CDR3 extends over 15 amino acids. V shed 8 bases, J shed 4 bases, and the junction held 7 bases outside the gene matches. DNA for the CDR3: TGTGCCAGCGGAAGCCAGGGGGCCGGGGCCAACGTCCTGACTTTC. Its translation is CASGSQGAGANVLTF.

As concerns this clone: A much bigger clone sits one base away, suggesting this may be a read error. The chain joins TRBV7-2 to TRBJ1-3, with D perhaps matching TRBD1 (6 bases). The V end was cut by 1 base, the J end by 0 bases, with 7 bases between. CDR3 length: 15 amino acids. In germline, CDR1 is SGHTA, CDR2 FQGNSA. CDR3: CASSLGTVSGNTIYF. The CDR3 coding sequence is TGTGCCAGCAGCTTAGGGACAGTCTCTGGAAACACCATATATTTT.

V is TRBV6-1 and J is TRBJ2-7; D may be TRBD2 (5 bases). V lost 10 bases, J lost 4 bases, and 17 bases lay in between. There are 13 residues in the CDR3. Germline loops: CDR1 MNHNS, CDR2 SASEGT. CDR3 in DNA: TGTGCCACCGGTTCCGGGATCGTATACGAGCAGTACTTC. This encodes CATGSGIVYEQYF.

This sequence joins TRBV5-1 and TRBJ2-2; 8 bases are a match to TRBD2. The CDR3 extends over 15 amino acids. Germline lookup yields CDR1 SGHRS and CDR2 YFSETQ. The ends lost 1 base at V and 7 bases at J; junction bases unmatched: 6. CDR3 loop: CASSLREGSYGELFF. The CDR3 DNA reads as TGCGCCAGCAGCTTGCGGGAGGGAAGTTACGGGGAGCTGTTTTTT.

This chain links TRBV19 with TRBJ1-5; tentatively, D is TRBD1 (5 bases). The germline CDR1 and CDR2 sequences are LNHDA and SQIVND (reference sequence). The CDR3 length is 14 residues. The V gene lost 6 bases and the J gene lost 6 bases, with 15 bases spanning the gap. In DNA form, the CDR3 reads TGTGCCAGTAGGCCCAGGGCGGAAAGTCAGCCCCAGCATTTT. This sequence encodes CASRPRAESQPQHF.

This clone appeared many times. This same CDR3 is encoded by further DNA sequences in the sample. Here the CDR3 reads CASSFGGTTTEAFF. Written as DNA, the CDR3 is TGTGCCAGCAGTTTCGGCGGGACAACCACTGAAGCTTTCTTT. The chain couples TRBV6-5 to TRBJ1-1; tentatively, D is TRBD1 (6 bases). The CDR3 consists of 14 residues. Trimming stripped 4 bases from V and 4 bases from J, with 13 bases between. Per germline, CDR1 MNHEY and CDR2 SVGAGI.

The rearrangement uses TRBV5-1 and TRBJ1-2, with D possibly TRBD1 on 6 matching bases. CDR1 and CDR2 (germline): SGHRS, YFSETQ. The CDR3 consists of 15 residues. Trimming shortened V by 0 bases and J by 6 bases, and 15 bases separated the two germline ends. The CDR3 nucleotides are TGCGCCAGCAGCTTGGGGGACACACAGTTCCATGGCTACACCTTC. Protein product: CASSLGDTQFHGYTF.

The chain is built from TRBV5-4 and TRBJ2-4; D unclear. Looked up from germline, CDR1 is SGHNT and CDR2 is YYREEE (reference sequence). This CDR3 spans 14 amino acids. Trimming pared 1 base from V and 7 bases from J, leaving 12 bases between. The CDR3 DNA follows: TGTGCCAGCAGCTTGTTAGGCCCCAGTAACATTCAGTACTTC. The encoded protein is CASSLLGPSNIQYF.

The chain is built from TRBV2 and TRBJ2-2, with 10 bases identical to TRBD1. J gave up 0 bases and V 7 bases, and 5 bases lay outside the gene matches. The CDR3 extends over 16 amino acids. Germline loops: CDR1 SNHLY, CDR2 FYNNEI. CDR3 sequence (DNA): TGTGCCAGCAAGACAGGGGGCATCCCGAACACCGGGGAGCTGTTTTTT. Its protein is CASKTGGIPNTGELFF.

The chain uses TRBV21-1 and TRBJ1-6; TRBD1 is the table's D call and was not checked against the DNA. TRBV21-1 is recorded as a pseudogene. The CDR3 loop spans 20 amino acids. The CDR3 bases are TGTGCCAGCAGCATCTCCGAGGGGGAAAATTATAGCTCCTATAATTCACCCCTCCACTTT. Translated: CASSISEGENYSSYNSPLHF.

This chain links TRBV2 with TRBJ1-1; 8 bases are shared with TRBD1. V lost 6 bases to trimming and J lost 1 base; unmatched junction nucleotides: 1. From germline, CDR1 is SNHLY and CDR2 FYNNEI. This CDR3 has 13 residues. CDR3 protein: CASRDRENTEAFF. The CDR3 DNA sequence: TGTGCCAGCAGGGACAGGGAGAACACTGAAGCTTTCTTT.